This T cell receptor (beta chain) was profiled in a study of monozygotic twins with inflammatory bowel disease. The CDR3 has 13 amino acids. Germline V gene sequence: CDR1 DFQATT, CDR2 SNEGSKA (reference sequence). Each sample's cDNA came from eight separate reactions. TCRdb re-analyzed the 5' RACE reads; it lists each CDR3 protein once, without DNA. Recorded for this sample: 210,000 or so distinct CDR3 sequences. The origin of this receptor is a human donor with ulcerative colitis or Crohn's disease, or a healthy co-twin of an affected twin (not recorded which). The chain uses TRBV20-1 and TRBJ2-3. Sequenced: blood. CDR3 amino acids: CSASQDSTDTQYF.